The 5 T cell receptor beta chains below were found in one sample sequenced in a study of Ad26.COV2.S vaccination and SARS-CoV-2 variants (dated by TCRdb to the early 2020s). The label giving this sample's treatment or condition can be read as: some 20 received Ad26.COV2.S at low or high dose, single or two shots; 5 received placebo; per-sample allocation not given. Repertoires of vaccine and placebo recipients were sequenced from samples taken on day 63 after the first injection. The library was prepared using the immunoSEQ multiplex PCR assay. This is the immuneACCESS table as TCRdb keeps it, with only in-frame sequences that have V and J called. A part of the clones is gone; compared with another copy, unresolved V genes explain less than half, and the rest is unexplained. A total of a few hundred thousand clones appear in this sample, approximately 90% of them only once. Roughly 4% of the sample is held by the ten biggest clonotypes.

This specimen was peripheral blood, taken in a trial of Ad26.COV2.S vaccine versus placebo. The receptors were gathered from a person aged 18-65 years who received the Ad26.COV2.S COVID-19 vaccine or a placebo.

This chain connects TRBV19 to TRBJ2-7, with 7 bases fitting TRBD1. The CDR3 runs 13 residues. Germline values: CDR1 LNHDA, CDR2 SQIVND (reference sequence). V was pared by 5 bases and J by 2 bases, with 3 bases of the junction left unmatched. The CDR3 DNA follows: TGTGCCAGTAGTCGGGACAGTACCTACGAGCAGTACTTC. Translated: CASSRDSTYEQYF.

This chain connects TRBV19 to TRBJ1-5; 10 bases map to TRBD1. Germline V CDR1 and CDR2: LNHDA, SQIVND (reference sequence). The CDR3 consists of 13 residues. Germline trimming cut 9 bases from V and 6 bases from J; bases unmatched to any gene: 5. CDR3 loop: CASSGQGGQPQHF. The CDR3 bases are TGTGCCAGCTCCGGACAGGGGGGTCAGCCCCAGCATTTT.

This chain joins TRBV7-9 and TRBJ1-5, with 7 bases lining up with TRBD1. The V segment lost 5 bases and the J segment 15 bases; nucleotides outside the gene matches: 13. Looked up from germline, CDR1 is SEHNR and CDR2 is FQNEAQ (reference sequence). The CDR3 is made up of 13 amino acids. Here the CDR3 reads CASSLGQAISWHF. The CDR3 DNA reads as TGTGCCAGCAGCCTTGGACAGGCTATCAGCTGGCATTTT.

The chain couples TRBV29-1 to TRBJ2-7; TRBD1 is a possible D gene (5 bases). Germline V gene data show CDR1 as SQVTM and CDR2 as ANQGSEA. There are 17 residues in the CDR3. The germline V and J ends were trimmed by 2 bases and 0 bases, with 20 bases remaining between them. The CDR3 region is CSVEMWGRATHSYEQYF. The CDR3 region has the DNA TGCAGCGTTGAAATGTGGGGCAGGGCAACCCACTCCTACGAGCAGTACTTC.

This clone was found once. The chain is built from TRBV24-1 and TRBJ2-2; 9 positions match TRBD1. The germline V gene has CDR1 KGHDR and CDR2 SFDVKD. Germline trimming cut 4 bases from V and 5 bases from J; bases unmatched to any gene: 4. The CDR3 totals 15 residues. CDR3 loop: CATSDLTGGTGELFF. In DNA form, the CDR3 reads TGTGCCACCAGTGACTTGACAGGGGGAACCGGGGAGCTGTTTTTT.